Given below is one T cell receptor (beta chain) in context. Version v3.0 of the immunoSEQ assay was performed at survey level. This table comes from immunoSEQ multiplex PCR, and its TCRdb copy is limited to in-frame clones, with some not included. The sample has 25,000 to 30,000 clones, more than 80% seen once. The record originates from a study of long-term antiretroviral therapy in people with HIV. From germline, CDR1 is MGHDK and CDR2 SYGVNS. The CDR3 has 15 amino acids. The V end was cut by 1 base, the J end by 3 bases, with 12 bases between. The chain carries TRBV25-1 and TRBJ1-1; TRBD1 might be the D (6 bases). This receptor was obtained from a man aged 35-49 years with HIV. The sample consisted of unsorted PBMCs, taken 3 years after starting antiretroviral therapy. CDR3 DNA: TGTGCCAGCAGTGAATTTATCGCAGGGGACACTGAAGCTTTCTTT. Its translation: CASSEFIAGDTEAFF.